This T cell receptor beta chain was sequenced during a study of cytomegalovirus exposure and HLA in healthy donors. Study-level background: In an early release, HLA-typed donors contributed tens of millions of unique TCR sequences.

The PCR made use of 60 Vbeta and 13 Jbeta primers. Only in-frame clones appear in the TCRdb table, and some are missing; sequencing was by immunoSEQ multiplex PCR. This sample contains some 76,000 clones. The sequencing sample was made of PBMCs. The clonotype was recovered from a female donor in good health and CMV-seropositive.

Here the CDR3 reads CSGVSNEKLFF. The CDR3 DNA reads as TGCTCCGGGGTTTCTAATGAAAAACTGTTTTTT. The chain recombines TRBV10-1 with TRBJ1-4; D is undetermined. The CDR3 spans 11 residues. Germline-derived CDR1 and CDR2 are WNHNN and SYGVQD (reference sequence).